Below are 19 T cell receptor beta chains sequenced from a single sample in a study of neoadjuvant anti-PD-1 for oral cavity cancer. Time point indicated: after neoadjuvant nivolumab, at surgical resection. Clones were sequenced by immunoSEQ multiplex PCR, and TCRdb holds only the in-frame ones, with some missing. The data hold over 65,000 clones, with 85% to 90% observed a single time. Source: PBMCs, taken after nivolumab (anti-PD-1) treatment. The receptor set was obtained from a person aged 35 to 85 with oral cavity squamous cell carcinoma.

This sequence joins TRBV9 and TRBJ2-7; 10 nucleotides line up with TRBD1. Germline V gene lookup returns CDR1 SGDLS and CDR2 YYNGEE. V shed 3 bases and J 5 bases; nucleotides not matched to a gene: 11. The CDR3 sequence is 16 residues long. CDR3 residues: CASSAVQGQGYDEQYF. CDR3 nucleotides: TGTGCCAGCAGCGCCGTTCAGGGACAGGGGTACGACGAGCAGTACTTC.

The rearrangement links TRBV30 to TRBJ2-2; possibly TRBD1 or TRBD2 for D (5 bases each). This CDR3 region has 14 residues. With 5 bases removed from V and 3 bases from J, the gap between germline ends came to 13 bases. The germline V gene encodes CDR1 GTSNPN and CDR2 SVGIG (reference sequence). CDR3: CAWGSKGHTGELFF. CDR3 DNA sequence: TGTGCCTGGGGGAGTAAGGGGCACACCGGGGAGCTGTTTTTT. The complete variable domain, with remaining parts taken from reference TRBV30 and TRBJ2-2, reads SQTIHQWPATLVQPVGSPLSLECTVEGTSNPNLYWYRQAAGRGLQLLFYSVGIGQISSEVPQNLSASRPQDRQFILSSKKLLLSDSGFYLCAWGSKGHTGELFFGEGSRLTVL.

The CDR3 loop is CASSFEGARPEAFF. DNA of the CDR3: TGCGCCAGCAGCTTTGAAGGGGCGCGGCCTGAAGCTTTCTTT. This chain joins TRBV5-1 and TRBJ1-1, with a possible D match to TRBD1 (5 bases). The ends were cut back, 2 bases at V and 6 bases at J, with 14 bases in the middle. Germline CDR1 reads SGHRS; CDR2 reads YFSETQ. There are 14 residues in the CDR3.

V gene TRBV6-5 combines with J gene TRBJ2-6, with D possibly matching TRBD1 (5 bases). The V gene's germline CDR1 is MNHEY and CDR2 SVGAGI. The V and J ends lost 2 bases and 0 bases respectively, with 8 bases between them. The CDR3 contains 16 residues. CDR3 coding DNA: TGTGCCAGCAGTTACGACAGACGCTCTGGGGCCAACGTCCTGACTTTC. The encoded protein is CASSYDRRSGANVLTF.

The gene calls are TRBV27 and TRBJ2-5, with 11 positions matching TRBD1. Unmatched junction bases numbered 12, after V lost 2 bases and J lost 1 base. The CDR3 covers 19 residues. Germline V gene sequence: CDR1 MNHEY, CDR2 SMNVEV (reference sequence). The CDR3 reads CASSLGLPGTGGLQETQYF. The CDR3 nucleotides read TGTGCCAGCAGTTTAGGTCTCCCCGGGACAGGGGGACTCCAAGAGACCCAGTACTTC.

The J gene is TRBJ1-6, the V gene TRBV15; possibly TRBD1 for D (5 bases). Trimming took 0 bases from V and 0 from J, leaving 15 bases between them. The length of the CDR3 is 19 residues. The germline gives CDR1 LNHNV, CDR2 YYDKDF (reference sequence). The CDR3 nucleotides are TGTGCCACCAGCAGAGATTTCGGGGCAGGCGCCTCCTATAATTCACCCCTCCACTTT. This encodes CATSRDFGAGASYNSPLHF.

This rearrangement joins TRBV2 to TRBJ2-7; D call uncertain. From germline, CDR1 is SNHLY and CDR2 FYNNEI. The CDR3 contains 15 residues. Trimming removed 2 bases at V and 0 bases at J, with 11 bases between. CDR3 in amino acids: CASSELKISSYEQYF. In nucleotides, the CDR3 is TGTGCCAGCAGTGAATTGAAAATAAGCTCCTACGAGCAGTACTTC.

This clone was observed a handful of times. The chain carries TRBV10-1 and TRBJ1-3; D might be TRBD1 (6 bases). Germline CDR1 reads WNHNN; CDR2 reads SYGVQD (reference sequence). With 4 bases removed from V and 2 bases from J, the gap between germline ends came to 9 bases. The CDR3 loop spans 14 amino acids. CDR3 nucleotides: TGCGCCAGCAGTGGAGGGACACCTGGAAACACCATATATTTT. It specifies CASSGGTPGNTIYF.

The rearrangement joins TRBV9 to TRBJ2-2; D is uncertain. V was pared by 7 bases and J by 4 bases, with 14 bases between. Germline CDR1 is SGDLS and CDR2 is YYNGEE. There are 14 residues in the CDR3. CDR3 amino acids: CASAPLFGTGELFF. CDR3 DNA sequence: TGTGCCAGCGCCCCACTTTTTGGCACCGGGGAGCTGTTTTTT.

This clone appeared a single time. This chain connects TRBV30 to TRBJ1-3; D gene ambiguous. In germline, CDR1 is GTSNPN, CDR2 SVGIG (reference sequence). The CDR3 covers 14 residues. Trimming removed 7 bases from V and 0 bases from J, with 13 bases in between. The CDR3 DNA follows: TGTGCCTCCACATCTAGCTTCTCTGGAAACACCATATATTTT. Protein product: CASTSSFSGNTIYF.

This rearrangement joins TRBV9 to TRBJ1-1; TRBD1 is a possible D gene (5 bases). Germline CDR1 SGDLS, CDR2 YYNGEE. The V end was cut by 9 bases, the J end by 3 bases, with 15 bases between. CDR3 size: 13 residues. CDR3 nucleotide sequence: TGTGCCACCAGAGGGGTTGGGGACACTGAAGCTTTCTTT. It encodes CATRGVGDTEAFF. Based on the CDR3 plus reference TRBV9 and TRBJ1-1, the full variable domain is DSGVTQTPKHLITATGQRVTLRCSPRSGDLSVYWYQQSLDQGLQFLIQYYNGEERAKGNILERFSAQQFPDLHSELNLSSLELGDSALYFCATRGVGDTEAFFGQGTRLTVV.

The V gene is TRBV27, the J gene TRBJ1-4, with D maybe TRBD1 (5 bases). This CDR3 is 15 amino acids long. Germline loops: CDR1 MNHEY, CDR2 SMNVEV (reference sequence). Trimming cost V 5 bases and J 6 bases, with 16 bases left between them. This CDR3 is CASSPYGRGDEKLFF. As DNA, the CDR3 is TGTGCCAGCAGTCCTTACGGGAGAGGGGATGAAAAACTGTTTTTT.

The chain carries TRBV27 and TRBJ1-1, with D perhaps matching TRBD1 (5 bases). V shed 5 bases and J shed 1 base, with 5 bases lying between them. This CDR3 region has 12 residues. Per the germline V gene, CDR1 is MNHEY and CDR2 is SMNVEV (reference sequence). This CDR3 is CASSTGNTEAFF. The CDR3 coding sequence is TGTGCCAGCAGTACAGGGAACACTGAAGCTTTCTTT.

This chain joins TRBV2 and TRBJ1-5; no firm D call. V dropped 4 bases and J dropped 3 bases, with 4 bases sitting between them. Per germline, CDR1 SNHLY and CDR2 FYNNEI. The length of the CDR3 is 12 residues. CDR3 DNA: TGTGCCAGCAGTGGCAACAATCAGCCCCAGCATTTT. Translated: CASSGNNQPQHF. Full variable domain (outside the CDR3, taken from reference TRBV2 and TRBJ1-5): EPEVTQTPSHQVTQMGQEVILRCVPISNHLYFYWYRQILGQKVEFLVSFYNNEISEKSEIFDDQFSVERPDGSNFTLKIRSTKLEDSAMYFCASSGNNQPQHFGDGTRLSIL.

The V gene is TRBV9, the J gene TRBJ2-7; the D gene is possibly TRBD1 (6 bases). CDR3 size: 13 residues. Between the trimmed V and J ends, which lost 3 bases and 4 bases, there was a span of 11 bases. Germline CDR1 and CDR2: SGDLS and YYNGEE. This chain's CDR3 is CASSAYDRYEQYF. The CDR3 bases are TGTGCCAGCAGCGCCTACGACAGGTACGAGCAGTACTTC.

This chain joins TRBV5-6 and TRBJ1-1; D not certain. This CDR3 comprises 15 residues. Trimming took 3 bases from V and 1 from J, leaving 13 bases between them. Germline V gene data show CDR1 as SGHDT and CDR2 as YYEEEE. Here the CDR3 reads CASSSPTAWNTEAFF. In DNA form, the CDR3 reads TGTGCCAGCAGCTCTCCCACAGCGTGGAACACTGAAGCTTTCTTT.

The V and J genes are TRBV5-1 and TRBJ1-3, with TRBD1 matching 8 bases. V was clipped by 4 bases and J by 4 bases; unmatched bases: 7. The CDR3 consists of 15 residues. The germline V gene has CDR1 SGHRS and CDR2 YFSETQ. The CDR3 nucleotides read TGCGCCAGCAGCCCGACAGGGGTTTACGGAAACACCATATATTTT. Its protein product is CASSPTGVYGNTIYF.

The chain carries TRBV5-1 and TRBJ1-4; TRBD1 might be the D (6 bases). The CDR3 runs 16 residues. V lost 3 bases and J 5 bases, leaving 17 bases between the germline ends. The V gene's germline CDR1 is SGHRS and CDR2 YFSETQ. The CDR3 bases are TGCGCCAGCAGCTCCGGGACACAATCACCGAATGAAAAACTGTTTTTT. Its translation: CASSSGTQSPNEKLFF.

This chain connects TRBV19 to TRBJ2-7, with 8 bases identical to TRBD1. Trimming took 6 bases from V and 6 from J; bases not matched to a gene: 10. CDR1 and CDR2 from the germline V gene are LNHDA and SQIVND (reference sequence). The length of the CDR3 is 14 residues. The CDR3 loop is CASRRTGPTGEQYF. The CDR3 DNA sequence: TGTGCCAGTAGGCGGACAGGGCCGACAGGCGAGCAGTACTTC.